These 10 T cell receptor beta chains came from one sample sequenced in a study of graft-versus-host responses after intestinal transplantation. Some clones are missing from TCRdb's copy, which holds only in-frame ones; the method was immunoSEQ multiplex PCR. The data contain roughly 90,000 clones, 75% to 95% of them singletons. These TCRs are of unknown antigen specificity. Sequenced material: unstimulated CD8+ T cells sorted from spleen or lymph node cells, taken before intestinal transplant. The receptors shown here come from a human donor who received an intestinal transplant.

CDR3 sequence (DNA): TGTGCCAGCAGCGTAGGGGTAGGGGGACTAGCGGGGCGCACAGATACGCAGTATTTT. Its translation is CASSVGVGGLAGRTDTQYF. This rearrangement joins TRBV9 to TRBJ2-3, with 13 bases identical to TRBD2. V lost 0 bases, J lost 1 base, and 8 bases stayed unmatched. This CDR3 has 19 residues. Germline-derived CDR1 and CDR2 are SGDLS and YYNGEE.

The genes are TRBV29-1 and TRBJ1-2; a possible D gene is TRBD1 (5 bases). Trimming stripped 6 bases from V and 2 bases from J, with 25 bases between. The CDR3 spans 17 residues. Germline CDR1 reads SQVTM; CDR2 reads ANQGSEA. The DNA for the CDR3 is TGCAGCGTGGGGGTACAGCCCCCAACTTATATAAACTATGGCTACACCTTC. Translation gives CSVGVQPPTYINYGYTF.

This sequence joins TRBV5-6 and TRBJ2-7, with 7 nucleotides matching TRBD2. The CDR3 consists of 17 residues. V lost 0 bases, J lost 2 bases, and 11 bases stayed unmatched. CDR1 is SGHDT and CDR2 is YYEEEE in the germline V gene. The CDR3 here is CASSLEGWREFTYEQYF. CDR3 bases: TGTGCCAGCAGCTTGGAGGGATGGCGGGAGTTTACCTACGAGCAGTACTTC.

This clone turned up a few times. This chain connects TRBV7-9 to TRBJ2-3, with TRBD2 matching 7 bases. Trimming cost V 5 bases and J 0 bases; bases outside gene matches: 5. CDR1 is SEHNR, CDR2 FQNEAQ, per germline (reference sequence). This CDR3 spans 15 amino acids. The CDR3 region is CASSPRAGSTDTQYF. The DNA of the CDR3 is TGTGCCAGCAGCCCCAGAGCGGGGAGCACAGATACGCAGTATTTT. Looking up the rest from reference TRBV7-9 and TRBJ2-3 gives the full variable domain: DTGVSQNPRHKITKRGQNVTFRCDPISEHNRLYWYRQTLGQGPEFLTYFQNEAQLEKSRLLSDRFSAERPKGSFSTLEIQRTEQGDSAMYLCASSPRAGSTDTQYFGPGTRLTVL.

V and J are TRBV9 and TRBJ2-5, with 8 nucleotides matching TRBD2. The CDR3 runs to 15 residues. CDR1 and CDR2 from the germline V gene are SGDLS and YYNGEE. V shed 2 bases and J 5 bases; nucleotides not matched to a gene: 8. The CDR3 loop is CASSVSGGMGETQYF. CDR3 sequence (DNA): TGTGCCAGCAGCGTGAGCGGGGGTATGGGCGAGACCCAGTACTTC.

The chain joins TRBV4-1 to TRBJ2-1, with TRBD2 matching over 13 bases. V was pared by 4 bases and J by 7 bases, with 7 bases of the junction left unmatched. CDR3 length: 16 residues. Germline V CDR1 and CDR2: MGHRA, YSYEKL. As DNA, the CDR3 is TGCGCCAGCAGCCCATCCGGGACTAGCGGGACTAATGAGCAGTTCTTC. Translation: CASSPSGTSGTNEQFF.

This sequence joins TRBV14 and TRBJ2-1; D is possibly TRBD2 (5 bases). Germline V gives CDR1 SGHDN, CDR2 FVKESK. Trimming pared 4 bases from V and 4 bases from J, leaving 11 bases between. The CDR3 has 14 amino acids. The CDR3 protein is CASSPPDSYNEQFF. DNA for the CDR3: TGTGCCAGCAGCCCCCCGGACTCATACAATGAGCAGTTCTTC.

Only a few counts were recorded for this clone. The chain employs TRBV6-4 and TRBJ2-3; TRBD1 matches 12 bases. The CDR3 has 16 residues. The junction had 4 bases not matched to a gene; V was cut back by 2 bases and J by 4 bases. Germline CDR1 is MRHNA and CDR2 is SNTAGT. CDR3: CASSDGTGGRPDTQYF. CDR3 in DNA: TGTGCCAGCAGTGACGGGACAGGGGGCAGGCCAGATACGCAGTATTTT.

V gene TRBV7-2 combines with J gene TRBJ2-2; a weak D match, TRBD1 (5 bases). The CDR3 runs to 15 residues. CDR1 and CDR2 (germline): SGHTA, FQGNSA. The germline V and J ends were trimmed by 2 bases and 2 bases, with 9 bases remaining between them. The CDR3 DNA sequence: TGTGCCAGCAGCTTACCAACAGGAAACACCGGGGAGCTGTTTTTT. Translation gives CASSLPTGNTGELFF.

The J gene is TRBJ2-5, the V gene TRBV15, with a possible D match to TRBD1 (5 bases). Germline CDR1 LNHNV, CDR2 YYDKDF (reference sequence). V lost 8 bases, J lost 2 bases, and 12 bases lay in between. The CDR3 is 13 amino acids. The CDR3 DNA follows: TGTGCCACCGGGGCCTTGTGGCAAGAGACCCAGTACTTC. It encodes CATGALWQETQYF.